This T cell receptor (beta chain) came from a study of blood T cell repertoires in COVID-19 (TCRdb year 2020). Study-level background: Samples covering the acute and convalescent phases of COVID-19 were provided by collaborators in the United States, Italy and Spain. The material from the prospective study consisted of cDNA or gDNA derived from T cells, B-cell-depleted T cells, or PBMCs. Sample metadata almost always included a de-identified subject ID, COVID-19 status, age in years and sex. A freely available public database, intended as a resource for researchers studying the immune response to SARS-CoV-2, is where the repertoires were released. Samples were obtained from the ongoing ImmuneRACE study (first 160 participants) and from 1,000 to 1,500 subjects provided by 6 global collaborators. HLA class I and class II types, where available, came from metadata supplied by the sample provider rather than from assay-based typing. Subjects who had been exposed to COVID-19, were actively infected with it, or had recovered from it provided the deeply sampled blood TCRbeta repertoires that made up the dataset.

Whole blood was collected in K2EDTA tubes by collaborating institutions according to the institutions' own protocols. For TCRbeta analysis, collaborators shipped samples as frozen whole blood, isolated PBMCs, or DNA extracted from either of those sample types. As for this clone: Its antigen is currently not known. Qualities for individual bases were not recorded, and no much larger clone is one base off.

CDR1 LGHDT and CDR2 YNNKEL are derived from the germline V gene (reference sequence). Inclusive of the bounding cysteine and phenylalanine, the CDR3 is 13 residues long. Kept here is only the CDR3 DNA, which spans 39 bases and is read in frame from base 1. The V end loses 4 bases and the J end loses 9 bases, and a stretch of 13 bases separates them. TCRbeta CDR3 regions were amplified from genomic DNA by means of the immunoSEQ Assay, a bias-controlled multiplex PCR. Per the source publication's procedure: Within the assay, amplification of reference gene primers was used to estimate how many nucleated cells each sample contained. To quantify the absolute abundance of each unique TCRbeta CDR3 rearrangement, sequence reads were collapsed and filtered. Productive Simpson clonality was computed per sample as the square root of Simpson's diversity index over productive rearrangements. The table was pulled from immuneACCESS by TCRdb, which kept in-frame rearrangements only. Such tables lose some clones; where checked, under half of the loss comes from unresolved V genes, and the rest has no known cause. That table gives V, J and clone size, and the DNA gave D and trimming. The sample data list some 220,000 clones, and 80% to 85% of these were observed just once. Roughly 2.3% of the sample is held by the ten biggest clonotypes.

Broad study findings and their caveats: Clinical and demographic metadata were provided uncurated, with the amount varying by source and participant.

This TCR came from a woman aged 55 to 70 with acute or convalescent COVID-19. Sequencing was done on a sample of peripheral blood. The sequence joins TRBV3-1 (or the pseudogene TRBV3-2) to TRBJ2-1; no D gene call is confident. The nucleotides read TGTGCCAGCAGCCTTCCCGGGTCCGGTGAGCAGTTCTTC. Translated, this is CASSLPGSGEQFF.